The 7 T cell receptor beta chains below all came from one sample that was sequenced in a study of graft-versus-host responses after intestinal transplantation. The method was immunoSEQ multiplex PCR; TCRdb's version includes in-frame clones alone and lacks a portion of them. Seen here are 55,000 to 70,000 clones, around nine tenths observed once, and the top ten hold 2.5% to 3%. Sample: PBMCs, taken around 120 days after intestinal transplantation. The receptors shown here come from a human patient who received an intestinal transplant, so some T cells may come from the graft donor.

This clone appeared once. The CDR3 DNA reads TGTGCCAGCAGTCCGTCGAGAGTCCCCTACGAGCAGTACTTC. Protein product: CASSPSRVPYEQYF. J is TRBJ2-5 and V is TRBV25-1; D is uncertain. The last part of the DNA fits TRBJ2-7 better; the J call may be wrong. CDR3 length equals 14 residues. Germline lookup yields CDR1 MGHDK and CDR2 SYGVNS.

This clone turned up a few times. V is TRBV28 and J is TRBJ2-7; the match to TRBD1 covers 10 bases. Unmatched junction bases numbered 9, after V lost 6 bases and J lost 4 bases. The V gene's germline CDR1 is MDHEN and CDR2 SYDVKM. The CDR3 sequence is 15 residues long. For the CDR3, the DNA is TGTGCCAGCAGCACCCGGGACAGGGGAGGGTACGAGCAGTACTTC. Protein: CASSTRDRGGYEQYF.

The V call is TRBV30, the J call TRBJ1-2; no reliable D call. Germline V lookup: CDR1 GTSNPN, CDR2 SVGIG (reference sequence). The CDR3 has 12 residues. V was pared by 3 bases and J by 5 bases, with 10 bases between. Here the CDR3 DNA reads TGTGCCTGGAGCCCGACCACATATGGCTACACCTTC. Translation gives CAWSPTTYGYTF. Full variable domain (missing parts from reference TRBV30 and TRBJ1-2): SQTIHQWPATLVQPVGSPLSLECTVEGTSNPNLYWYRQAAGRGLQLLFYSVGIGQISSEVPQNLSASRPQDRQFILSSKKLLLSDSGFYLCAWSPTTYGYTFGSGTRLTVV.

V is TRBV11-2 and J is TRBJ2-7; 9 nucleotides match TRBD1. Germline assignment: CDR1 SGHAT and CDR2 FQNNGV. J lost 0 bases, V lost 10 bases, and 19 bases had no gene match. The CDR3 sequence is 18 residues long. DNA of the CDR3: TGTGCCACCTCGGGACAGGGAATCGGGTGGACCAGCTCCTACGAGCAGTACTTC. Amino acids: CATSGQGIGWTSSYEQYF. Combining the CDR3 with reference TRBV11-2 and TRBJ2-7 gives the whole variable domain EAGVAQSPRYKIIEKRQSVAFWCNPISGHATLYWYQQILGQGPKLLIQFQNNGVVDDSQLPKDRFSAERLKGVDSTLKIQPAKLEDSAVYLCATSGQGIGWTSSYEQYFGPGTRLTVT.

This sequence joins TRBV4-1 and TRBJ1-2; D may be TRBD1 (6 bases). V was cut by 3 bases and J by 7 bases, with 21 bases left in between. The germline CDR1 and CDR2 sequences are MGHRA and YSYEKL. CDR3 length: 16 residues. The CDR3 region is CASSQPTRRTVPGYTF. In DNA form, the CDR3 reads TGCGCCAGCAGCCAGCCAACCCGTCGGACAGTCCCTGGCTACACCTTC.

CDR3 sequence: CSVSGITDTQYF. CDR3 in DNA: TGCAGCGTCAGCGGGATAACAGATACGCAGTATTTT. This chain joins TRBV29-1 and TRBJ2-3; 7 bases map to TRBD2. V dropped 6 bases and J dropped 3; count of bases not matched to a gene: 3. There are 12 residues in the CDR3. CDR1 is SQVTM, CDR2 ANQGSEA, per germline.

This sequence joins TRBV28 and TRBJ2-4; unclear D gene. The V gene lost 5 bases and the J gene lost 3 bases, with 8 bases spanning the gap. Germline V gives CDR1 MDHEN, CDR2 SYDVKM. The CDR3 has 13 residues. The CDR3 nucleotides read TGTGCCAGCAGTGAACAGAGCAAAAACATTCAGTACTTC. Its translation: CASSEQSKNIQYF.